The rows below give T cell receptor beta chains drawn from one sample of a study of shared clonotypes between healthy human individuals. Sequencing used immunoSEQ multiplex PCR; TCRdb keeps in-frame clones, though not all of them. The repertoire holds approximately 480,000 clones, with over 75% as singletons. Sequenced material: PBMCs. Receptors originate from a woman between 35 and 50 years old in good health. Some clones in this sample may be carry-over from other donors' samples. CDR3s include the opening cysteine and the closing phenylalanine or tryptophan. D genes are given only for firm matches. The size entry is marked missing in some rows and otherwise reads once, few, many or a size class.

j_call,v_call,clone_size,d_call,cdr3_aa,cdr3_nt
TRBJ2-3,TRBV9,NA,NA,CASSAGTFTDTQYF,TGTGCCAGCAGCGCGGGGACCTTCACAGATACGCAGTATTTT
TRBJ2-1,TRBV6-1,NA,NA,CASNWNEQFF,TGTGCCAGCAATTGGAATGAGCAGTTCTTC
TRBJ2-3,TRBV28,NA,TRBD2,CASSLAGGLTDTQYF,TGTGCCAGCAGCTTAGCGGGAGGGCTCACAGATACGCAGTATTTT
TRBJ1-5,TRBV27,NA,NA,CASSSVGRWTNQPQHF,TGTGCCAGCAGTTCGGTAGGAAGGTGGACCAATCAGCCCCAGCATTTT
TRBJ1-3,TRBV18,NA,TRBD1,CASSPGTGFGNTIYF,TGTGCCAGCTCTCCCGGGACAGGGTTCGGAAACACCATATATTTT
TRBJ2-3,TRBV5-4,many,TRBD2,CASSLVAGGGSDTQYF,TGTGCCAGCAGCTTGGTAGCGGGGGGAGGGTCAGATACGCAGTATTTT
TRBJ1-4,TRBV18,NA,NA,CASSPNQRSNNEKLFF,TGTGCCAGCTCACCTAACCAGCGGAGCAACAATGAAAAACTGTTTTTT
TRBJ1-1,TRBV28,few,TRBD1,CASRHRGGGNTEAFF,TGTGCCAGCAGACACAGGGGAGGGGGGAACACTGAAGCTTTCTTT
TRBJ2-7,TRBV2,NA,NA,CASRDSTWGEQYF,TGTGCCAGCAGAGACAGCACATGGGGCGAGCAGTACTTC
TRBJ2-1,TRBV6-1,NA,TRBD2,CATQSGMNNEQFF,TGTGCCACCCAAAGCGGGATGAACAATGAGCAGTTCTTC
TRBJ2-1,TRBV2,NA,TRBD2,CASRLAGEQFF,TGTGCCAGCAGACTAGCGGGAGAGCAGTTCTTC
TRBJ1-2,TRBV5-1,once,NA,CASSLESRIYSLHYGYTF,TGCGCCAGCAGCTTGGAATCCCGGATTTACTCTCTTCACTATGGCTACACCTTC
TRBJ2-6,TRBV6-1,NA,NA,CASSGDNSGANVLTF,TGTGCCAGCAGTGGGGACAACTCTGGGGCCAACGTCCTGACTTTC
TRBJ2-1,TRBV9,once,TRBD2,CASSVAYKRESNEQFF,TGTGCCAGCAGCGTAGCTTACAAGCGGGAGTCCAATGAGCAGTTCTTC
TRBJ1-2,TRBV19,NA,TRBD1,CASSIGQGYNYGYTF,TGTGCCAGTAGTATCGGACAGGGCTATAACTATGGCTACACCTTC
TRBJ2-6,TRBV23-1,NA,NA,CASSNSAQQSRANVLTF,TGCGCCAGCAGTAATTCAGCGCAACAAAGTCGGGCCAACGTCCTGACTTTC
TRBJ2-5,TRBV18,NA,NA,CASSPNPGREETQYF,TGTGCCAGCTCACCGAACCCTGGCAGGGAAGAGACCCAGTACTTC
TRBJ1-1,TRBV7-8,NA,NA,CASSRPGGIMNTEAFF,TGTGCCAGCAGCCGACCGGGAGGGATAATGAACACTGAAGCTTTCTTT
TRBJ1-2,TRBV2,NA,NA,CASRPTGSLMLRYGYTF,TGTGCCAGCAGACCTACAGGGTCTTTAATGTTGCGCTATGGCTACACCTTC
TRBJ1-5,TRBV14,NA,TRBD1,CASSQGDRPNQPQHF,TGTGCCAGCAGCCAAGGGGACAGACCGAATCAGCCCCAGCATTTT
TRBJ1-1,TRBV30,few,NA,CAWSGYPILAQAFF,TGTGCCTGGAGTGGATACCCGATCCTCGCCCAAGCTTTCTTT
TRBJ1-4,TRBV7-3,NA,NA,CASSLTRSEKLFF,TGTGCCAGCAGCTTAACGCGGAGCGAAAAACTGTTTTTT
TRBJ2-2,TRBV5-1,NA,TRBD1,CASSSAGTANTGELFF,TGCGCCAGCAGCTCCGCAGGGACAGCAAACACCGGGGAGCTGTTTTTT
TRBJ2-5,TRBV4-1,once,NA,CASSQALRETQYF,TGCGCCAGCAGCCAAGCTCTTCGGGAGACCCAGTACTTC
TRBJ2-1,TRBV4-1,few,TRBD2,CASSLLTSGRLDEQFF,TGCGCCAGCAGCCTCCTGACTAGCGGGAGGCTGGATGAGCAGTTCTTC
TRBJ2-1,TRBV19,NA,NA,CASSFNRDNEQFF,TGTGCCAGTAGTTTTAACAGGGACAATGAGCAGTTCTTC
TRBJ2-1,TRBV10-2,once,TRBD2,CASSDPGLAGGFYEQFF,TGCGCCAGCAGTGACCCCGGACTAGCGGGAGGGTTTTATGAGCAGTTCTTC
TRBJ2-1,TRBV15,once,TRBD1,CATSRTTGTGFYEQFF,TGTGCCACCAGCAGGACTACCGGGACAGGGTTCTATGAGCAGTTCTTC
TRBJ2-7,TRBV18,NA,TRBD1,CASSPGAGGTGIGEQYF,TGTGCCAGCTCACCAGGCGCAGGGGGAACGGGAATAGGCGAGCAGTACTTC
TRBJ2-7,TRBV5-1,few,TRBD2,CASSPLLSELAGYEQYF,TGCGCCAGCAGCCCTCTTTTGTCAGAGCTAGCGGGATACGAGCAGTACTTC
TRBJ1-2,TRBV25-1,NA,NA,CASSEYRRGYTF,TGTGCCAGCAGTGAATATAGACGGGGCTACACCTTC
TRBJ2-7,TRBV5-4,NA,NA,CASSLGAGTYEQYF,TGTGCCAGCAGCTTGGGGGCCGGGACCTACGAGCAGTACTTC
TRBJ2-1,TRBV9,NA,TRBD2,CASSVAGRSYNEQFF,TGTGCCAGCAGCGTAGCCGGGAGGTCCTACAATGAGCAGTTCTTC
TRBJ1-1,TRBV19,NA,NA,CASSAPGKNTEAFF,TGTGCCAGTAGTGCCCCAGGGAAAAACACTGAAGCTTTCTTT
TRBJ2-1,TRBV19,NA,TRBD2,CASSVRLASVHEQFF,TGTGCCAGTAGTGTCAGACTAGCGTCGGTCCATGAGCAGTTCTTC
TRBJ1-5,TRBV5-1,NA,NA,CASSLWAVSNQPQHF,TGCGCCAGCAGCTTGTGGGCCGTAAGCAATCAGCCCCAGCATTTT
TRBJ1-2,TRBV20-1,NA,NA,CSASTGYGYTF,TGCAGTGCTAGTACCGGCTATGGCTACACCTTC
TRBJ1-5,TRBV7-9,NA,NA,CASSSFGDQPQHF,TGTGCCAGCAGCTCCTTTGGGGATCAGCCCCAGCATTTT
TRBJ2-1,TRBV7-6,NA,NA,CASSSREDSQSYNEQFF,TGTGCCAGCAGCTCCAGAGAGGACAGTCAATCCTACAATGAGCAGTTCTTC
TRBJ2-2,TRBV9,many,NA,CASSVRGQDPRGELFF,TGTGCCAGCAGCGTGCGGGGGCAGGATCCCCGGGGGGAGCTGTTTTTT